The sequence of this TCR beta chain was determined in a study of cytotoxic CD8 clonotypes in ibrutinib-treated CLL. Study overall: Sequencing produced an average of 255,043 productive templates and roughly 89,000 productive rearrangements per sample.

This clone was seen only a few times. V gave up 3 bases and J gave up 4 bases, with 24 bases separating them. CDR1 and CDR2 (germline): SGHNT, YENEEA. The CDR3 has 18 residues. Using immunoSEQ multiplex PCR, the repertoire was profiled, and TCRdb retains in-frame clones only, with some absent. The table has 150,000 to 250,000 clones, around 72% seen once. This rearrangement joins TRBV11-3 to TRBJ2-5; D is possibly TRBD2 (6 bases). Sequencing used PBMCs, obtained after 24 months of ibrutinib treatment. This sequence was found in a human donor with chronic lymphocytic leukemia. The CDR3 is CASSFSLPGRNGGETQYF. CDR3 sequence (DNA): TGTGCCAGCAGCTTCTCCCTGCCCGGGCGAAACGGGGGAGAGACCCAGTACTTC.